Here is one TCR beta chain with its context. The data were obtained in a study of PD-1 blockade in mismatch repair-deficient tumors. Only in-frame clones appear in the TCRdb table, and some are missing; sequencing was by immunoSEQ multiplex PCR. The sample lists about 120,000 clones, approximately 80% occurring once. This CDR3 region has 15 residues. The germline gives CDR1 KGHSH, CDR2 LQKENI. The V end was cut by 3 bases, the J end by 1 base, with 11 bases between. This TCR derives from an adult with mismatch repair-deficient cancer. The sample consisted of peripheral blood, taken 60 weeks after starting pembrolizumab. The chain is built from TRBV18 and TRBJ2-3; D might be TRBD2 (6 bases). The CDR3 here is CASSPTIAGTDTQYF. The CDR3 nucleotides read TGTGCCAGCTCACCGACGATAGCGGGCACAGATACGCAGTATTTT.